The source of this T cell receptor (beta chain) is a study of cytomegalovirus exposure and HLA in healthy donors. The donors were part of the validation cohort, which consisted of under 150 subjects and was separate from the first cohort of 666 subjects. The CDR3 has 14 residues. Germline loops: CDR1 MDHEN, CDR2 SYDVKM. V lost 6 bases and J lost 3, with 12 bases in between. Overall study results and limits: Listed as cytomegalovirus-associated were 150 to 200 TCR beta chains. First-cohort TCR clusters tended to co-occur in the 120 or so validation repertoires, a later analysis found.

Generated by immunoSEQ multiplex PCR, the TCRdb table keeps only in-frame clones and is missing some. The table includes 50,000 to 65,000 clones, more than 85% detected once. About this clone itself: The antigen is unknown.

V is TRBV28 and J is TRBJ1-5; D may be TRBD1 (6 bases). The receptor was derived from a woman aged 18-29 years in good health and CMV-seropositive. Sample: PBMCs. CDR3 in amino acids: CASRGGGPNQPQHF. In nucleotides, the CDR3 is TGTGCCAGCAGGGGAGGGGGACCCAATCAGCCCCAGCATTTT.